Listed below are T cell receptor beta chains from one sample, sequenced in a study of shared clonotypes between healthy human individuals. Assay used: immunoSEQ multiplex PCR; TCRdb lists only in-frame clones, some missing. The sample has 2 million to 2.5 million clones, 85% to 95% seen once. The sequenced material came from naive CD4+ T cells from PBMCs. Source of these receptors: a man younger than 35 in good health. Some clones in this sample may be carry-over from other donors' samples. Each CDR3 is given with its conserved first and last residue. The D gene is left open where the match is weak. Clone size, where shown, is once, few, many, or a class for clones that have expanded.

>14|.|TRBJ1-4|.|TRBV28
TGTGCCAGCAGTTTAGGCGGCAGCAATGAAAAACTGTTTTTT
CASSLGGSNEKLFF
>19|.|TRBJ2-2|.|TRBV14
TGTGCCAGCAGCCAATCGTCGCGCTGGGGGACAAATGACACCGGGGAGCTGTTTTTT
CASSQSSRWGTNDTGELFF
>14|.|TRBJ2-7|.|TRBV28
TGTGCCAGCAGTATCACCGGGACAATTTACGAGCAGTACTTC
CASSITGTIYEQYF
>16|.|TRBJ2-7|TRBD2|TRBV28
TGTGCCAGCAGTCCTGGACTAGCGGGGGTGTTTGGCGAGCAGTACTTC
CASSPGLAGVFGEQYF
>16|few|TRBJ1-2|TRBD1|TRBV18
TGTGCCAGCTCAGCACGACAGGGATCGACAGACTATGGCTACACCTTC
CASSARQGSTDYGYTF
>17|.|TRBJ2-1|TRBD2|TRBV28
TGTGCCAGCAGGGGGGGGGAAAGCGGGAGAGCTTACAATGAGCAGTTCTTC
CASRGGESGRAYNEQFF
>12|.|TRBJ2-5|.|TRBV28
TGTGCCAGCAGTTGGGGGTGGGAGACCCAGTACTTC
CASSWGWETQYF
>14|.|TRBJ1-1|.|TRBV19
TGTGCCAGTAGTATAAGGGGCATGAACACTGAAGCTTTCTTT
CASSIRGMNTEAFF
>13|once|TRBJ2-7|.|TRBV27
TGTGCCAGCAGTTGGGGCCTCTCCTACGAGCAGTACTTC
CASSWGLSYEQYF
>12|.|TRBJ1-1|.|TRBV30
TGTGCCTGGAGGGGCATAAACACTGAAGCTTTCTTT
CAWRGINTEAFF
>17|few|TRBJ2-2|TRBD1|TRBV28
TGTGCCAGCAGCCGTCCCGGGACAGGGCCCAACACCGGGGAGCTGTTTTTT
CASSRPGTGPNTGELFF
>14|.|TRBJ2-5|TRBD2|TRBV10-3
TGTGCCGCTCATTCTAGCGGGAATGCGGAGACCCAGTACTTC
CAAHSSGNAETQYF
>16|.|TRBJ2-6|.|TRBV5-1
TGCGCCAGCAGCCTAGATGGAGGAGGAGGGGCCAACGTCCTGACTTTC
CASSLDGGGGANVLTF
>12|.|TRBJ2-7|TRBD1|TRBV5-1
TGCGCCAGCAGCTGGGACAGGGACGAGCAGTACTTC
CASSWDRDEQYF
>13|.|TRBJ2-3|.|TRBV6-5
TGTGCCAGCAGGGTTGGGGGTGGAGATACGCAGTATTTT
CASRVGGGDTQYF
>14|.|TRBJ2-7|.|TRBV7-3
TGTGCCAGCAGCCCGTCGAGGGACTCCTACGAGCAGTACTTC
CASSPSRDSYEQYF
>13|.|TRBJ2-7|.|TRBV7-2
TGTGCCAGCAGCTTAGGCCGATCCTACGAGCAGTACTTC
CASSLGRSYEQYF
>16|once|TRBJ2-3|TRBD2|TRBV15
TGTGCCACCAGCAGAGATTTTGCGGGAGTCCCAGATACGCAGTATTTT
CATSRDFAGVPDTQYF
>12|.|TRBJ2-7|.|TRBV7-8
TGTGCCAGCAGCGCCCGTTTCTACGAGCAGTACTTC
CASSARFYEQYF
>16|.|TRBJ2-2|TRBD1|TRBV7-3
TGTGCCAGCAGCTTAATTGGGACAGGGGGCTCCGGGGAGCTGTTTTTT
CASSLIGTGGSGELFF
>12|few|TRBJ1-3|.|TRBV2
TGTGCCAGCAAGGAGATCGGAAACACCATATATTTT
CASKEIGNTIYF
>13|.|TRBJ1-1|.|TRBV5-1
TGCGCCAGCAGCTTGGAAACAAACACTGAAGCTTTCTTT
CASSLETNTEAFF
>15|.|TRBJ2-3|.|TRBV10-3
TGTGCCATCAGTGCCCGAGGGGGGAGCACAGATACGCAGTATTTT
CAISARGGSTDTQYF
>15|.|TRBJ2-3|TRBD2|TRBV10-1
TGCGCCAGCAGGGGACTAGCGGGAGGGACAGATACGCAGTATTTT
CASRGLAGGTDTQYF
>14|few|TRBJ2-3|.|TRBV5-1
TGCGCCAGCAGCCCCCAGGGGTTAACAGATACGCAGTATTTT
CASSPQGLTDTQYF
>13|few|TRBJ1-5|TRBD1|TRBV30
TGTGCCTGGGCTGGACAGGCTAATCAGCCCCAGCATTTT
CAWAGQANQPQHF
>14|.|TRBJ2-7|TRBD1|TRBV2
TGTGCCAGCCCCCGACCCGACAGGGGGAATGAGCAGTACTTC
CASPRPDRGNEQYF
>14|.|TRBJ2-1|TRBD1|TRBV11-3
TGTGCCAGCAGCTCCAGGGGACAGGGGAATGAGCAGTTCTTC
CASSSRGQGNEQFF
>14|.|TRBJ1-4|.|TRBV7-9
TGTGCCAGCAGCTTATCGACGGGCAATGAAAAACTGTTTTTT
CASSLSTGNEKLFF
>15|.|TRBJ2-7|TRBD2|TRBV18
TGTGCCAGCTCACCAGATGCGGGAGGGCCGTACGAGCAGTACTTC
CASSPDAGGPYEQYF
>14|.|TRBJ2-5|.|TRBV5-6
TGTGCCAGCAGCTGGGGGTGGGGCGAGGAGACCCAGTACTTC
CASSWGWGEETQYF
>17|.|TRBJ2-2|TRBD1|TRBV15
TGTGCCACCAGCAGAGTTTCCGGGACAGGGAACACCGGGGAGCTGTTTTTT
CATSRVSGTGNTGELFF
>16|.|TRBJ1-2|TRBD1|TRBV5-5
TGTGCCAGCAGCCTGGGGGGACAGGAAACTAACTATGGCTACACCTTC
CASSLGGQETNYGYTF
>12|.|TRBJ1-2|.|TRBV29-1
TGCAGCGTTGTGGCAGGGATGCTGGGCTACACCTTC
CSVVAGMLGYTF
>15|.|TRBJ1-1|TRBD1|TRBV28
TGTGCCAGCAGTTCGCCGACAGGGGATTCGACTGAAGCTTTCTTT
CASSSPTGDSTEAFF
>14|.|TRBJ2-7|.|TRBV6-5
TGTGCCAGCAGTTACTCCCCGACGGCCTACGAGCAGTACTTC
CASSYSPTAYEQYF
>15|.|TRBJ2-7|.|TRBV5-1
TGCGCCAGCAGCTTGGTGGCAGGCGGGTACGACGAGCAGTACTTC
CASSLVAGGYDEQYF
>13|.|TRBJ1-5|.|TRBV7-2
TGTGCCTCAGGACAGAACCCCGATCAGCCCCAGCATTTT
CASGQNPDQPQHF
>14|.|TRBJ1-1|.|TRBV6-5
TGTGCCAGCAGCCGCGTAGGGGGGAACACTGAAGCTTTCTTT
CASSRVGGNTEAFF
>12|.|TRBJ2-7|TRBD1|TRBV29-1
TGCAGCGCAACAGGGGTAGGATACGAGCAGTACTTC
CSATGVGYEQYF